Below are 3 T cell receptor beta chains sequenced from a single sample in a study of OX40 agonist ivuxolimab in advanced cancers. TCRdb keeps only in-frame clones here, not all; method: immunoSEQ multiplex PCR. The table lists tens of thousands of clones, about 80% of them singletons. Specimen: CD4+ or CD8+ T cells sorted from blood, collected in a trial of the OX40 agonist ivuxolimab. These receptors all stem from an adult with an advanced solid tumor such as melanoma, head and neck, liver or kidney cancer.

The chain joins TRBV5-8 to TRBJ2-3, with D perhaps TRBD1 or TRBD2 (5 bases each). CDR1 is SGHTS, CDR2 YDEGEE, per germline. Between the trimmed V and J ends, which lost 5 bases and 5 bases, there was a span of 9 bases. The length of the CDR3 is 12 residues. DNA for the CDR3: TGTGCCAGCAGTCCGAGGGGAGATACGCAGTATTTT. This gives the protein CASSPRGDTQYF.

In its sample, this clone was seen a few times. J is TRBJ2-1 and V is TRBV2, with 9 bases aligning to TRBD1. V lost 6 bases and J lost 7; bases outside the gene matches: 10. The CDR3 is 15 amino acids. In germline, CDR1 is SNHLY, CDR2 FYNNEI. CDR3 bases: TGTGCCAGCAGGGCAACAGGGGGCGCAGGGAATGAGCAGTTCTTC. Amino acid sequence: CASRATGGAGNEQFF.

The V gene is TRBV6-5, the J gene TRBJ1-3; D remains ambiguous. Trimming left V 6 bases short and J 2 bases short, with 11 bases between. The CDR3 consists of 14 residues. In germline, CDR1 is MNHEY, CDR2 SVGAGI. In DNA, the CDR3 is TGTGCCAGCAGAACCGGGATCCCTGGAAACACCATATATTTT. Its translation is CASRTGIPGNTIYF.